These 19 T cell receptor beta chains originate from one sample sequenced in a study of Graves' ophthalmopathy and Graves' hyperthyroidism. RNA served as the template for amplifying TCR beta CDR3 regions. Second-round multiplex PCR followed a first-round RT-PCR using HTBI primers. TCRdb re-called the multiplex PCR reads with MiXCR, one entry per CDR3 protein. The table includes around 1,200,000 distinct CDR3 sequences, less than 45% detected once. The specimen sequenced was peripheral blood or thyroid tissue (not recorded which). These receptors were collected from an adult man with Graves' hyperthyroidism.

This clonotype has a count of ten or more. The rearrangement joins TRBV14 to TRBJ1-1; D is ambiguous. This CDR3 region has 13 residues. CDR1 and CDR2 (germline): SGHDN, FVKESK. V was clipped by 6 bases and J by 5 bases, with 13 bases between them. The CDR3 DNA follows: TGTGCCAGCAGTAGCCAACAATGGACTGAAGCTTTCTTT. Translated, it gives CASSSQQWTEAFF.

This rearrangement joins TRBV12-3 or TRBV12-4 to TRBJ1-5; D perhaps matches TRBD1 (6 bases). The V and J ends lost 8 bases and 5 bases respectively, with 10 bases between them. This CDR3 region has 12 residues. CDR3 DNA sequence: TGTGCCAGCCAGGGGTTGGATCAGCCCCAGCATTTT. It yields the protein CASQGLDQPQHF.

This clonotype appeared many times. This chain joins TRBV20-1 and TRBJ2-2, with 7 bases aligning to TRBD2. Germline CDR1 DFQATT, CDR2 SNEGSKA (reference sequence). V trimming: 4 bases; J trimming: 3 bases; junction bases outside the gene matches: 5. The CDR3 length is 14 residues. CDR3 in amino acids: CSANGRVDTGELFF. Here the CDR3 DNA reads TGCAGTGCTAATGGGAGGGTCGACACCGGGGAGCTGTTTTTT.

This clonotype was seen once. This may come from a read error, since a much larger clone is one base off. The CDR3: CASSLRQESYEQYF. Here the CDR3 DNA reads TGTGCCAGCAGCCTCCGACAGGAGTCCTACGAGCAGTACTTC. The V call is TRBV11-2, the J call TRBJ2-7, with a weak D call TRBD1 (6 bases). V was pared by 5 bases and J by 1 base, with 12 bases between. The germline CDR1 and CDR2 sequences are SGHAT and FQNNGV. The CDR3 has 14 amino acids.

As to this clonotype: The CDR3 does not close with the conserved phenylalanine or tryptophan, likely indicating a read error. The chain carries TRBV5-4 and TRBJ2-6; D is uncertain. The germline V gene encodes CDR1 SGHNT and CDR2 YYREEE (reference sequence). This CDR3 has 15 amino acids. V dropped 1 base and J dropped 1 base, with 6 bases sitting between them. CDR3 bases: TGTGCCAGCAGCTTGAGGACGTCTGGGGCCAACGTCCTGACTCCA. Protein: CASSLRTSGANVLTP.

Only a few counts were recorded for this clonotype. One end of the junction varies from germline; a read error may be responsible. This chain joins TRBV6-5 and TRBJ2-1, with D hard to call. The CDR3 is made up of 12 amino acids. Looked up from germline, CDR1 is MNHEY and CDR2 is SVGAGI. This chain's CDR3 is CASSDSRGEQFF. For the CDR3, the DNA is TGTGCCAGCAGTGACTCGAGAGGTGAGCAGTTCTTC.

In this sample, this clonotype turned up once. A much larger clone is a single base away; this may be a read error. The CDR3 DNA reads as TGTGCCAGCAGCTTTGAAGGACCACAGGGGGCAGAGACCCAGTACTTC. The encoded protein is CASSFEGPQGAETQYF. The chain couples TRBV11-1 to TRBJ2-5, with TRBD1 identical over 9 bases. Germline CDR1 reads SGHAT; CDR2 reads FQDESV (reference sequence). V dropped 3 bases and J dropped 4; count of bases not matched to a gene: 9. This CDR3 spans 16 amino acids.

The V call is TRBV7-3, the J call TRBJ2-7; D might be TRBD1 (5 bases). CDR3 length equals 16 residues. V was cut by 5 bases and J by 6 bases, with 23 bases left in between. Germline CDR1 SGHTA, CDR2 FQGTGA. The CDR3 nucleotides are TGTGCCAGCAGCCAACAGCCCAGGGCCCCAGCTCGCGAGCAGTACTTC. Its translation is CASSQQPRAPAREQYF.

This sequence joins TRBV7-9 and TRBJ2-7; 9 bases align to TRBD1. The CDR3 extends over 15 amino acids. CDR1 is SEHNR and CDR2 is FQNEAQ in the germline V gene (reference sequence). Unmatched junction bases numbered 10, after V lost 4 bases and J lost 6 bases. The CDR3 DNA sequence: TGTGCCAGCAGCTCCATTCGGGACAGGGCCTCCGAGCAGTACTTC. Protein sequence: CASSSIRDRASEQYF.

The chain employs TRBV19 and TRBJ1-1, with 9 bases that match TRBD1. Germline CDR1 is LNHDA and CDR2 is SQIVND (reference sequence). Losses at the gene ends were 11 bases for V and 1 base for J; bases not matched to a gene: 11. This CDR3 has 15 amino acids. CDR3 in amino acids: CASYRGPVGNTEAFF. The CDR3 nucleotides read TGTGCCTCCTACAGGGGGCCGGTGGGGAACACTGAAGCTTTCTTT.

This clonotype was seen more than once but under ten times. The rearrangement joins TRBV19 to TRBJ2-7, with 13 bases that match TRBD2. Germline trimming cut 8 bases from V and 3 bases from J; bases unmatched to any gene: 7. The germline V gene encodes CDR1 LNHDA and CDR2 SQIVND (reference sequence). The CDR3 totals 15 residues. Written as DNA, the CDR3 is TGTGCCAGTCGGAGAGGACTAGCGGGAGTCTACGAGCAGTACTTC. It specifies CASRRGLAGVYEQYF.

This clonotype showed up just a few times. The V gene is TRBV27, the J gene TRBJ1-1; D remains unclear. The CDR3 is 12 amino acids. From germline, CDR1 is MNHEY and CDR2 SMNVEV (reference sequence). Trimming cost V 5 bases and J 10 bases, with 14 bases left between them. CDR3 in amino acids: CASSIPGRGAFF. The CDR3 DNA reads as TGTGCCAGCAGTATACCCGGGCGGGGAGCTTTCTTT.

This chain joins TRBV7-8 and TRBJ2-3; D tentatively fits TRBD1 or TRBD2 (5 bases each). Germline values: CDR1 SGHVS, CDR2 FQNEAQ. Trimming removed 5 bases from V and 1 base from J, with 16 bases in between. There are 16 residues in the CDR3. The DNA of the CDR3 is TGTGCCAGCAGCCAAGATGGGGGAATAGGCACAGATACGCAGTATTTT. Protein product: CASSQDGGIGTDTQYF.

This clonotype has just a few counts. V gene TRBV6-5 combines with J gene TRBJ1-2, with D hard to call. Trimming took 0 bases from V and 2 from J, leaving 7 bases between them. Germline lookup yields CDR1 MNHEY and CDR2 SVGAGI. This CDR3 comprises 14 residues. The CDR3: CASSYSGWNYGYTF. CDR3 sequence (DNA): TGTGCCAGCAGTTACTCGGGTTGGAACTATGGCTACACCTTC.

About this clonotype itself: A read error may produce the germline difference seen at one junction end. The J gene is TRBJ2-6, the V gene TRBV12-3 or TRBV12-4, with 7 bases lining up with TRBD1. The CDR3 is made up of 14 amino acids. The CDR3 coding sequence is TGTGCCAGCAGTTCCATAACAGGGGCCGACGTCCTGACTTTC. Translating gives CASSSITGADVLTF.

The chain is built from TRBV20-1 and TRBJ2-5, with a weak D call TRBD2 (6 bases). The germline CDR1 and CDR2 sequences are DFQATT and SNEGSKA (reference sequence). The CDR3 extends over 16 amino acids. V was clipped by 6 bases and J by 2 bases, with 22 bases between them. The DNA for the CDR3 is TGCAGTGCCAGCAGCTCAACAGCCGGGACTCAAGAGACCCAGTACTTC. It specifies CSASSSTAGTQETQYF.

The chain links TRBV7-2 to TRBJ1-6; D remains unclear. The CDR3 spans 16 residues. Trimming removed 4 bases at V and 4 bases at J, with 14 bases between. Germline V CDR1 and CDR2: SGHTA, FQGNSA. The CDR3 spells CASSSPDGDYNSPLHF. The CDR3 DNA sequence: TGTGCCAGCAGCTCCCCGGACGGAGATTATAATTCACCCCTCCACTTT. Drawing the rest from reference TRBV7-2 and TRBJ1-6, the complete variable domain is GAGVSQSPSNKVTEKGKDVELRCDPISGHTALYWYRQSLGQGLEFLIYFQGNSAPDKSGLPSDRFSAERTGGSVSTLTIQRTQQEDSAVYLCASSSPDGDYNSPLHFGNGTRLTVT.

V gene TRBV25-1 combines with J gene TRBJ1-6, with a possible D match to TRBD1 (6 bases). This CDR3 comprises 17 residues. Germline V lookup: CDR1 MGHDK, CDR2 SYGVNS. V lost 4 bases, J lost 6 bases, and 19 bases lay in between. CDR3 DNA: TGTGCCAGCAGTGCTAGAGTAGGTGGACAGACTAATTCACCCCTCCACTTT. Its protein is CASSARVGGQTNSPLHF.

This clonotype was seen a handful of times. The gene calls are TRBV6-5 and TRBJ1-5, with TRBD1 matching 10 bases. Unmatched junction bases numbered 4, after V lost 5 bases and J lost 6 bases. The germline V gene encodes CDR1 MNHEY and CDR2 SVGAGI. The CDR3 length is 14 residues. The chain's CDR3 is CASSATGGFQPQHF. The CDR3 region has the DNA TGTGCCAGCAGTGCGACAGGGGGCTTTCAGCCCCAGCATTTT.